The rows below give T cell receptor beta chains drawn from one sample of a study of shared clonotypes between healthy human individuals. The protocol was immunoSEQ multiplex PCR, while the TCRdb copy is restricted to in-frame clones and leaves out a portion. The sample shows approximately 980,000 clones, approximately 76% of them seen only once. Specimen: memory CD4+ T cells sorted from blood. The receptors come from a man between 18 and 29 years old in good health. CDR3s leave out the opening cysteine and the closing phenylalanine or tryptophan. Clone size is shown for a subset of rows, as once, few, many or a class of expanded clone.

v_gene	j_gene	abundance	CDR3aa
TRBV18	TRBJ1-3	NA	ASSLVRVSLSGNTIY
TRBV28	TRBJ2-2	NA	ASSILAGSTGELF
TRBV27	TRBJ1-6	once	ASSLSPVIGSPLH
TRBV5-6	TRBJ1-2	NA	ASSPDSTGFGGYT
TRBV5-1	TRBJ2-5	NA	ASSLGGLKTGTQY
TRBV10-3	TRBJ1-2	NA	AATGGYYGYT
TRBV29-1	TRBJ2-2	NA	SVGGALNTGELF
TRBV5-1	TRBJ1-3	NA	ASSLEGSSGNTIY
TRBV5-1	TRBJ2-5	NA	ASSLGTSGRKETQY
TRBV19	TRBJ2-1	NA	ASRRQEPSYNEQF
TRBV29-1	TRBJ1-2	NA	SVAAGTANYGYT
TRBV2	TRBJ2-7	NA	ASSDWQGTYEQY
TRBV30	TRBJ1-5	NA	AWSGATGGNQPQH
TRBV6-5	TRBJ1-2	many	ASSKKGNYGYT
TRBV7-9	TRBJ1-2	NA	ASSLHLTGGRNYGYT
TRBV30	TRBJ2-7	NA	AWKVKGAYYEQY
TRBV6-1	TRBJ1-4	NA	ASSEQAGTNEKLF
TRBV5-1	TRBJ1-2	once	ASSLGQQHTYGYT
TRBV7-9	TRBJ2-3	NA	ASSFAATDTQY
TRBV11-3	TRBJ2-1	NA	ASSLELASNEQF
TRBV6-1	TRBJ1-6	NA	ASSEQDRDSPLH
TRBV10-1	TRBJ2-2	few	ATNAGTGGTGELF
TRBV30	TRBJ1-2	NA	AWGRRTGYSYT
TRBV28	TRBJ1-3	NA	ASSPTVSSGNTIY
TRBV5-1	TRBJ2-6	once	ASSLGGAGANVLT